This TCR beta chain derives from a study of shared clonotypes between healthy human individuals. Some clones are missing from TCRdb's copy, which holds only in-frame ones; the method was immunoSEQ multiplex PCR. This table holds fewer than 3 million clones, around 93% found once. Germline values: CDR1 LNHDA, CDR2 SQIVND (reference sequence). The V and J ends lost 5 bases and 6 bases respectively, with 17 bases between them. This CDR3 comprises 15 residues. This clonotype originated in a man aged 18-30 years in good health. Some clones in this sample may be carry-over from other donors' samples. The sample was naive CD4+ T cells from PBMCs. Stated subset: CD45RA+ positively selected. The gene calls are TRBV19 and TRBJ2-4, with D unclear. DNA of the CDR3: TGTGCCAGTAGTCCAGGAGACATACCCCTAAACATTCAGTACTTC. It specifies CASSPGDIPLNIQYF.